These T cell receptor beta chains were read from a single sample in a study of T-cell reconstitution after alpha-beta-depleted transplantation in children. TCRdb redid the calling of the PCR reads with MiXCR, one entry per CDR3 protein. Of some 530,000 distinct CDR3 sequences in the sample, 12% are singletons; the top ten hold under 7%. The sample in question was PBMCs from the stem cell graft donor, obtained from the stem cell graft. The receptors originated from a human donor who donated a stem cell graft to a child with combined immunodeficiency. Both conserved end residues are part of each CDR3. The order of the fields is D gene, clone size, CDR3 length, V gene, J gene, CDR3 DNA, CDR3 protein. The D gene is left open where the match is weak. Clone size appears in some rows only: once, few, many, or a class for an expanded clone.

>-|few|17|TRBV7-9|TRBJ2-5
TGTGCCAGCAGCTTAGAGGCTCTTAGTGGCAGGGAGGAGACCCAGTACTTC
CASSLEALSGREETQYF
>-|many|15|TRBV7-2|TRBJ2-2
TGTGCCAGCAGCTTACGGGAAGGGGACACCGGGGAGCTGTTTTTT
CASSLREGDTGELFF
>-|many|15|TRBV12-3/TRBV12-4|TRBJ2-7
TGTGCCAGCAGTCTCGGACTAGGGGGGCGTGACGAGCAGTACTTC
CASSLGLGGRDEQYF
>-|-|15|TRBV10-3|TRBJ2-3
TGTGCCATCAGTACAGCCCCCGGCGGAGAGGAGACGCAGTATTTT
CAISTAPGGEETQYF
>-|few|12|TRBV30|TRBJ2-2
TGTGCCTGGAGTGTACGGACCGGGGAGCTGTTTTTT
CAWSVRTGELFF
>TRBD2|many|17|TRBV5-1|TRBJ2-1
TGCGCCAGCAGCACCGGACTAGCGGGAGGGAAAGACAATGAGCAGTTCTTC
CASSTGLAGGKDNEQFF
>-|-|13|TRBV7-2|TRBJ2-7
TGTGCCAGCAGACCTACAGGGCACTACGAGCAGTACTTC
CASRPTGHYEQYF
>-|many|14|TRBV7-9|TRBJ2-1
TGTGCCAGCAGCTTTGGCCCTTTTAACAATGAGCAGTTCTTC
CASSFGPFNNEQFF
>-|few|14|TRBV27|TRBJ2-7
TGTGCCAGCAGGCTACAGGGTGGGGTCGCCGAGCAGTACTTC
CASRLQGGVAEQYF
>-|few|14|TRBV12-3/TRBV12-4|TRBJ2-1
TGTGCCAGCAGCCCCGCGGGGAGACACAATGAGCAGTTCTTC
CASSPAGRHNEQFF
>TRBD1|many|14|TRBV28|TRBJ1-6
TGTGCCAGCAGAACAACAGGGGGCCATTCACCCCTCCACTTT
CASRTTGGHSPLHF
>TRBD2|few|15|TRBV10-3|TRBJ2-5
TGTGCCATCAGTGATGTGGCTAGCGGACAAGAGACCCAGTACTTC
CAISDVASGQETQYF
>-|-|17|TRBV28|TRBJ2-7
TGTGCCAGCAGTTTATGGGCGGGACACAAACCGGGCTACGAGCAGTACTTC
CASSLWAGHKPGYEQYF
>-|many|15|TRBV6-5|TRBJ1-2
TGTGCCAGCAACCCAATCCCGACAGAGAACTATGGCTACACCTTC
CASNPIPTENYGYTF
>-|few|15|TRBV20-1|TRBJ2-6
TGCAGTGCTCTCAACAGGGCGGCTGGGGCCAACGTCCTGACTTTC
CSALNRAAGANVLTF
>TRBD1|-|13|TRBV5-5|TRBJ2-7
TGTGCCAGCAGCAGGGGGCTAGCCTACGAGCAGTACTTC
CASSRGLAYEQYF
>-|-|13|TRBV12-3/TRBV12-4|TRBJ2-2
TGTGCCACATCACCTATCCCTCCCGGGGAGCTGTTTTTT
CATSPIPPGELFF
>TRBD2|many|14|TRBV12-3/TRBV12-4|TRBJ2-3
TGTGCCAGCTGGGGCCTAGCGGCCTCAGATACGCAGTATTTT
CASWGLAASDTQYF
>-|many|13|TRBV5-1|TRBJ1-3
TGCGCCAGCAGCTTGGCCCTCGGAAACACCATATATTTT
CASSLALGNTIYF
>-|-|16|TRBV4-3|TRBJ1-4
TGCGCCAGCAGCCAAGAGATGGACACCCCTAATGAAAAACTGTTTTTT
CASSQEMDTPNEKLFF
>TRBD1|many|13|TRBV12-3/TRBV12-4|TRBJ2-5
TGTGCCAGCAGTGACAGGGGGCGGAAGACCCAGTACTTC
CASSDRGRKTQYF
>-|-|14|TRBV13|TRBJ2-5
TGTGCCAGCAGCTTAATGTGGGGCCAAGAGACCCAGTACTTC
CASSLMWGQETQYF
>-|-|15|TRBV7-8|TRBJ1-1
TGTGCCAGCAGCTTAGTTGTGGGGGCCGGAACTGAAGCTTTCTTT
CASSLVVGAGTEAFF
>-|-|14|TRBV3-1|TRBJ1-5
TGTGCCAGCAGCCAATGGGGTGGGAATCAGCCCCAGCATTTT
CASSQWGGNQPQHF
>-|-|15|TRBV5-1|TRBJ2-7
TGCGCCAGCGTACGGGACAGCCTCGGGGGCGAGGAGCAGTACTTC
CASVRDSLGGEEQYF
>-|few|14|TRBV30|TRBJ1-5
TGTGCCTGGAGTGCCCAGTCAGGAAATCAGCCCCAGCATTTT
CAWSAQSGNQPQHF